Below are 32 T cell receptor beta chains sequenced from a single sample in a study of type 1 and type 2 diabetes patients. Genomic DNA was the PCR template. A primer set of 30 forward and 13 reverse primers amplified the CDR3. TCRdb processed the multiplex PCR reads anew with MiXCR; each CDR3 protein has one entry. The table lists 280,000 or so distinct CDR3 sequences, more than 40% of them singletons. Sequencing was performed on peripheral blood mononuclear cells (PBMCs). All receptors derive from a man aged 18-30 years with type 2 diabetes.

This clonotype showed up just a few times. The chain has TRBV19 and TRBJ2-3, with D perhaps TRBD2 (5 bases). The germline V and J ends were trimmed by 7 bases and 6 bases, with 17 bases remaining between them. This CDR3 contains 14 residues. From germline, CDR1 is LNHDA and CDR2 SQIVND (reference sequence). The CDR3 is CASMGAVLTDTQYF. In DNA form, the CDR3 reads TGTGCCAGTATGGGAGCGGTACTAACGGATACGCAGTATTTT.

This clonotype was counted only a few times. This chain uses TRBV20-1 with TRBJ1-2, with 8 positions matching TRBD1. This CDR3 region has 14 residues. J gave up 0 bases and V 4 bases, and 4 bases lay outside the gene matches. Per germline, CDR1 DFQATT and CDR2 SNEGSKA (reference sequence). The CDR3 DNA follows: TGCAGTGCTACCTCGACAGGGGCTAACTATGGCTACACCTTC. This encodes CSATSTGANYGYTF.

The chain couples TRBV19 to TRBJ2-7; TRBD1 matches 11 bases. V lost 3 bases to trimming and J lost 6 bases; unmatched junction nucleotides: 4. This CDR3 contains 14 residues. Germline lookup yields CDR1 LNHDA and CDR2 SQIVND (reference sequence). In nucleotides, the CDR3 is TGTGCCAGTAGTATCGGACAGGGGGCTTTCGAGCAGTACTTC. Translating gives CASSIGQGAFEQYF.

The chain is built from TRBV7-8 and TRBJ2-5; D possibly corresponds to TRBD2 (5 bases). Germline V gives CDR1 SGHVS, CDR2 FQNEAQ. The length of the CDR3 is 14 residues. With 3 bases removed from V and 0 bases from J, the gap between germline ends came to 8 bases. The DNA for the CDR3 is TGTGCCAGCAGCTTGATCGGGGACCAAGAGACCCAGTACTTC. Encoded protein: CASSLIGDQETQYF.

This clonotype was seen more than once but under ten times. The missing conserved phenylalanine or tryptophan at the end of this CDR3 makes a read error likely. The DNA is left out, because the CDR3 cannot be placed on it with certainty; the CDR3 is given as TCRdb lists it. The chain joins TRBV2 to TRBJ1-6. From its first to its last residue, the CDR3 has 12 amino acids. Germline V lookup: CDR1 SNHLY, CDR2 FYNNEI. CDR3 amino acids: CASSAEVLLEHL.

The rearrangement uses TRBV30 and TRBJ2-1; D not certain. This CDR3 comprises 19 residues. Germline assignment: CDR1 GTSNPN and CDR2 SVGIG (reference sequence). V was pared by 0 bases and J by 4 bases, with 25 bases between. DNA for the CDR3: TGTGCCTGGAGTGTCCCCTCAAGAGAAATAGCTTTTTTATACAATGAGCAGTTCTTC. Translated: CAWSVPSREIAFLYNEQFF.

This clonotype was observed a handful of times. This rearrangement joins TRBV5-1 to TRBJ1-2, with TRBD1 matching 10 bases. J was trimmed by 4 bases and V by 3 bases; bases with no gene match: 12. The V gene's germline CDR1 is SGHRS and CDR2 YFSETQ. This CDR3 is 17 amino acids long. The chain's CDR3 is CASSSGTGDLISYGYTF. The DNA of the CDR3 is TGCGCCAGCAGCTCAGGGACAGGGGACCTTATATCCTATGGCTACACCTTC. The variable domain in full, completed from reference TRBV5-1 and TRBJ1-2, reads KAGVTQTPRYLIKTRGQQVTLSCSPISGHRSVSWYQQTPGQGLQFLFEYFSETQRNKGNFPGRFSGRQFSNSRSEMNVSTLELGDSALYLCASSSGTGDLISYGYTFGSGTRLTVV.

CDR3 coding DNA: TGTGCCAGCGGACAGGGAACCGGGCTCGACGAGCAGTACTTC. Its protein product is CASGQGTGLDEQYF. The chain is built from TRBV7-8 and TRBJ2-7; 8 nucleotides match TRBD1. The junction had 11 bases not matched to a gene; V was cut back by 8 bases and J by 5 bases. CDR1 SGHVS and CDR2 FQNEAQ come from the germline V gene. CDR3 size: 14 residues. Full variable domain (rest looked up from reference TRBV7-8 and TRBJ2-7): GAGVSQSPRYKVAKRGQDVALRCDPISGHVSLFWYQQALGQGPEFLTYFQNEAQLDKSGLPSDRFFAERPEGSVSTLKIQRTQQEDSAVYLCASGQGTGLDEQYFGPGTRLTVT.

The chain employs TRBV6-1 and TRBJ2-4; D is uncertain. The CDR3 runs to 15 residues. Germline loops: CDR1 MNHNS, CDR2 SASEGT. V lost 6 bases, J lost 0 bases, and 12 bases lay in between. The CDR3 nucleotides are TGTGCCAGCAGGAGTGGGTCCCTAGCCAAAAACATTCAGTACTTC. This codes for CASRSGSLAKNIQYF.

This clonotype was picked up a small number of times. V gene TRBV11-3 combines with J gene TRBJ2-1, with D perhaps matching TRBD1 (6 bases). The CDR3 is made up of 14 amino acids. Trimming removed 5 bases at V and 8 bases at J, with 16 bases between. Germline loops: CDR1 SGHNT, CDR2 YENEEA. This CDR3 is CASSHTGHRDEQFF. Written as DNA, the CDR3 is TGTGCCAGCAGCCATACGGGGCACAGGGATGAGCAGTTCTTC.

The V and J genes are TRBV29-1 and TRBJ2-7, with 13 bases fitting TRBD2. The J segment lost 1 base and the V segment lost 4 bases, leaving 4 bases of the junction unmatched. Germline V gene data show CDR1 as SQVTM and CDR2 as ANQGSEA. The CDR3 has 15 amino acids. The CDR3 sequence is CSVAGLAGASYEQYF. For the CDR3, the DNA is TGCAGCGTTGCAGGACTAGCGGGGGCTTCCTACGAGCAGTACTTC.

This chain uses TRBV19 with TRBJ2-7; D might be TRBD2 (5 bases). This CDR3 has 17 residues. V lost 0 bases and J 5 bases, leaving 20 bases between the germline ends. Per the germline V gene, CDR1 is LNHDA and CDR2 is SQIVND (reference sequence). CDR3 amino acids: CASSIDTRGLRGNEQYF. The CDR3 coding sequence is TGTGCCAGTAGTATAGATACCCGCGGCCTGAGAGGGAACGAGCAGTACTTC.

This chain connects TRBV20-1 to TRBJ1-1, with D hard to call. This CDR3 region has 13 residues. The V and J ends lost 3 bases and 2 bases respectively, with 10 bases between them. From germline, CDR1 is DFQATT and CDR2 SNEGSKA (reference sequence). DNA of the CDR3: TGCAGTGCTAGTTATTGGGGAAACACTGAAGCTTTCTTT. It is translated as CSASYWGNTEAFF.

The J gene is TRBJ1-6, the V gene TRBV7-4; TRBD1 aligns across 7 bases. J was trimmed by 10 bases and V by 6 bases; bases with no gene match: 12. Germline V gene data show CDR1 as SGHVT and CDR2 as SQSDAQ. The CDR3 is 15 amino acids. The CDR3 loop reads CASSRQGTVGSPLHF. The CDR3 DNA reads TGTGCCAGCAGTCGACAGGGAACCGTCGGGTCACCCCTCCACTTT. Using reference TRBV7-4 and TRBJ1-6 for the parts outside the CDR3, the full variable domain is GAGVSQSPRYKVAKRGRDVALRCDSISGHVTLYWYRQTLGQGSEVLTYSQSDAQRDKSGRPSGRFSAERPERSVSTLKIQRTEQGDSAVYLCASSRQGTVGSPLHFGNGTRLTVT.

This clonotype was seen only a few times. This chain links TRBV6-6 with TRBJ2-1; D gene uncertain. V was cut by 7 bases and J by 4 bases, with 17 bases left in between. Germline values: CDR1 MNHNY, CDR2 SVGAGI (reference sequence). This CDR3 spans 15 amino acids. The CDR3 DNA reads TGTGCCAGCACTGCAGGATTAACTTCTTACAATGAGCAGTTCTTC. The encoded protein is CASTAGLTSYNEQFF.

The chain combines TRBV29-1 with TRBJ2-7; D may correspond to TRBD1 or TRBD2 (5 bases each). Trimming cost V 4 bases and J 2 bases, with 15 bases left between them. The CDR3 spans 14 residues. Germline V CDR1 and CDR2: SQVTM, ANQGSEA. CDR3 DNA: TGCAGCGTTGGGTTGAGGCAGGGAGCCTACGAGCAGTACTTC. It yields the protein CSVGLRQGAYEQYF.

This clonotype was counted only a few times. The V and J genes are TRBV27 and TRBJ1-4; D remains unclear. The germline V and J ends were trimmed by 8 bases and 4 bases, with 11 bases remaining between them. CDR1 and CDR2 (germline): MNHEY, SMNVEV (reference sequence). This CDR3 is built from 13 residues. The chain's CDR3 is CASSSRLNEKLFF. In DNA form, the CDR3 reads TGTGCCAGCTCCAGCCGCCTTAATGAAAAACTGTTTTTT.

This chain connects TRBV4-3 to TRBJ2-2; D unresolved. The CDR3 spans 16 residues. The V gene lost 0 bases and the J gene lost 4 bases, with 12 bases spanning the gap. Germline-derived CDR1 and CDR2 are LGHNA and YSLEER. CDR3: CASSQDLGRSTGELFF. CDR3 in DNA: TGCGCCAGCAGCCAAGATTTAGGTCGGAGCACCGGGGAGCTGTTTTTT.

The V and J genes are TRBV30 and TRBJ2-1; D call uncertain. Germline loops: CDR1 GTSNPN, CDR2 SVGIG (reference sequence). This CDR3 has 10 residues. Trimming stripped 2 bases from V and 7 bases from J, with 3 bases between. Written as DNA, the CDR3 is TGTGCCTGGAGTCGAAATGAGCAGTTCTTC. Protein: CAWSRNEQFF.

This rearrangement joins TRBV20-1 to TRBJ2-5; 8 bases agree with TRBD2. The CDR3 loop spans 14 amino acids. Germline loops: CDR1 DFQATT, CDR2 SNEGSKA (reference sequence). Losses at the gene ends were 0 bases for V and 4 bases for J; bases not matched to a gene: 4. The CDR3 coding sequence is TGCAGTGCTAGAGACGGGGGGGCGACAGAGACCCAGTACTTC. Translation gives CSARDGGATETQYF.

The genes are TRBV10-2 and TRBJ2-3; D remains unclear. Looked up from germline, CDR1 is WSHSY and CDR2 is SAAADI. V was shortened by 2 bases and J by 8 bases, with 11 bases between the two germline ends. CDR3 size: 13 residues. The CDR3 loop is CASSEPAQGTQYF. The CDR3 nucleotides read TGCGCCAGCAGTGAGCCTGCCCAAGGTACGCAGTATTTT.

The V gene is TRBV19, the J gene TRBJ2-5; D perhaps matches TRBD1 (7 bases). Trimming took 6 bases from V and 4 from J, leaving 21 bases between them. This CDR3 contains 16 residues. Germline V gives CDR1 LNHDA, CDR2 SQIVND (reference sequence). This CDR3 is CASSFPRQGEAETQYF. The CDR3 DNA is TGTGCCAGTAGCTTCCCTCGGCAGGGGGAGGCAGAGACCCAGTACTTC.

CDR3 sequence: CASSRTGEPGNTIYF. CDR3 DNA: TGTGCCAGTAGCCGGACAGGGGAACCTGGAAACACCATATATTTT. V is TRBV19 and J is TRBJ1-3; 9 nucleotides match TRBD1. V shed 6 bases, J shed 2 bases, and the junction held 5 bases outside the gene matches. Germline V CDR1 and CDR2: LNHDA, SQIVND (reference sequence). This CDR3 has 15 residues.

This clonotype showed up just a few times. The chain employs TRBV12-3 or TRBV12-4 and TRBJ2-5; D uncertain. V was cut by 6 bases and J by 2 bases, with 7 bases left in between. The CDR3 is made up of 12 amino acids. CDR3 sequence: CASSPAQETQYF. The CDR3 nucleotides are TGTGCCAGCAGCCCCGCGCAAGAGACCCAGTACTTC.

V is TRBV9 and J is TRBJ2-3, with 8 nucleotides matching TRBD1. Germline CDR1 and CDR2: SGDLS and YYNGEE. The CDR3 covers 15 residues. Trimming cost V 6 bases and J 5 bases; bases outside gene matches: 11. The CDR3, as DNA: TGTGCCAGCAACGAGGCAGGGGGCATTGGAGATACGCAGTATTTT. Translating it yields CASNEAGGIGDTQYF.

The genes are TRBV20-1 and TRBJ2-1; 15 bases match TRBD2. V was pared by 6 bases and J by 9 bases, with 6 bases of the junction left unmatched. From germline, CDR1 is DFQATT and CDR2 SNEGSKA (reference sequence). CDR3 length: 14 residues. CDR3 region: CSALGLAGGGEQFF. Written as DNA, the CDR3 is TGCAGTGCGCTGGGACTAGCGGGAGGTGGTGAGCAGTTCTTC.

The chain joins TRBV27 to TRBJ2-1, with 10 bases aligning to TRBD1. V lost 5 bases, J lost 7 bases, and 11 bases stayed unmatched. The CDR3 length is 16 residues. Germline CDR1 reads MNHEY; CDR2 reads SMNVEV (reference sequence). This CDR3 is CASSDFGDRGRNEQFF. Written as DNA, the CDR3 is TGTGCCAGCAGTGATTTCGGGGACAGGGGACGGAATGAGCAGTTCTTC.

A remark on this clonotype: Being one base from a much bigger clone, this may be a read error. The chain recombines TRBV19 with TRBJ1-1; no clear D. From germline, CDR1 is LNHDA and CDR2 SQIVND (reference sequence). The CDR3 runs to 13 residues. The CDR3 reads CASSSAMNTDAFF. The CDR3 nucleotides are TGTGCCAGTAGTTCGGCTATGAACACTGATGCTTTCTTT. The full variable domain, its missing parts supplied by reference TRBV19 and TRBJ1-1, is DGGITQSPKYLFRKEGQNVTLSCEQNLNHDAMYWYRQDPGQGLRLIYYSQIVNDFQKGDIAEGYSVSREKKESFPLTVTSAQKNPTAFYLCASSSAMNTDAFFGQGTRLTVV.

This clonotype was found many times. This sequence joins TRBV20-1 and TRBJ1-1; D is unclear. Germline V gene sequence: CDR1 DFQATT, CDR2 SNEGSKA (reference sequence). The CDR3 consists of 13 residues. V lost 3 bases to trimming and J lost 1 base, with 9 bases between them. The CDR3 protein is CSARVGWNTEAFF. In DNA, the CDR3 is TGCAGTGCTAGGGTTGGGTGGAACACTGAAGCTTTCTTT.

This chain links TRBV2 with TRBJ1-6; D is perhaps TRBD1 (6 bases). Germline V gene data show CDR1 as SNHLY and CDR2 as FYNNEI. Deletions cut 7 bases from V and 9 bases from J, with 16 bases between. The CDR3 spans 14 residues. The CDR3 sequence: CASNGGGWGSPLHF. The CDR3 DNA is TGTGCCAGCAACGGGGGGGGCTGGGGTTCACCCCTCCACTTT.

The chain recombines TRBV10-3 with TRBJ2-7; possibly TRBD1 for D (6 bases). This CDR3 contains 14 residues. Germline V CDR1 and CDR2: ENHRY, SYGVKD. Deletions cut 6 bases from V and 0 bases from J, with 12 bases between. The CDR3, as DNA: TGTGCCATCAGACCTACAGGGAACTCCTACGAGCAGTACTTC. The encoded protein is CAIRPTGNSYEQYF.

This clonotype was detected ten times or more. The chain employs TRBV2 and TRBJ2-7; D is possibly TRBD2 (6 bases). V lost 4 bases, J lost 0 bases, and 7 bases lay in between. The CDR3 covers 13 residues. CDR1 and CDR2 (germline): SNHLY, FYNNEI. CDR3 sequence reads: CASSGTNSYEQYF. CDR3 nucleotides: TGTGCCAGCAGTGGGACTAACTCCTACGAGCAGTACTTC.